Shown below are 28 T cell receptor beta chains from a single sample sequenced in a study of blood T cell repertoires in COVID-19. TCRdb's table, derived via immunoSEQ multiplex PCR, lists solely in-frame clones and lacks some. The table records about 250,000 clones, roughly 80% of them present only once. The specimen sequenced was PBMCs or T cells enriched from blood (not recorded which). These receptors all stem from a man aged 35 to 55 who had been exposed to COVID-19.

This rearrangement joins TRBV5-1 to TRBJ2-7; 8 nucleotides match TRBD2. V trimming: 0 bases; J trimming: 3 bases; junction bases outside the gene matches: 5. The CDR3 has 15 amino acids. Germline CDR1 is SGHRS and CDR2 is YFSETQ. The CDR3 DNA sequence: TGCGCCAGCAGCTTGGACAGCGGGAGTCTCTACGAGCAGTACTTC. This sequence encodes CASSLDSGSLYEQYF.

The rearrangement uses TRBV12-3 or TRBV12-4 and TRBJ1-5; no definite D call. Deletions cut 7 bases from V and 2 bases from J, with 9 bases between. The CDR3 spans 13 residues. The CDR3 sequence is CASTSRGNQPQHF. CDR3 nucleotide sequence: TGTGCCAGCACATCTCGAGGCAATCAGCCCCAGCATTTT.

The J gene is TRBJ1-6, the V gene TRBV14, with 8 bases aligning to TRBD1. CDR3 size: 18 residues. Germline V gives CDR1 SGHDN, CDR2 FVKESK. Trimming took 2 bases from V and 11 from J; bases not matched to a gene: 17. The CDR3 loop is CASSQFNPRTGRAPPLHF. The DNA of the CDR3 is TGTGCCAGCAGCCAATTCAACCCCCGGACAGGGAGGGCCCCACCCCTCCACTTT.

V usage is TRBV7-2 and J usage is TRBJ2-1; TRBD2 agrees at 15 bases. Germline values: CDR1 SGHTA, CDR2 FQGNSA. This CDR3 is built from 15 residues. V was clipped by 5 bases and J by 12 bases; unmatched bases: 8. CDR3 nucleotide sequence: TGTGCCAGCAGCCCCGGGACTAGCGGGGGGTTATTGCAGTTCTTC. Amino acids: CASSPGTSGGLLQFF.

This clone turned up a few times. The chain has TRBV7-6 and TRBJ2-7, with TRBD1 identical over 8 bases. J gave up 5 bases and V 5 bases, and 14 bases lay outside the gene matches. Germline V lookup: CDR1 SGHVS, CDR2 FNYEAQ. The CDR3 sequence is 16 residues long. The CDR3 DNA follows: TGTGCCAGCAGCCTAAGCATGGACAGGGCGCTCGACGAGCAGTACTTC. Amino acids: CASSLSMDRALDEQYF. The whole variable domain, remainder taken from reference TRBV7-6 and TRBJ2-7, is GAGVSQSPRYKVTKRGQDVALRCDPISGHVSLYWYRQALGQGPEFLTYFNYEAQQDKSGLPNDRFSAERPEGSISTLTIQRTEQRDSAMYRCASSLSMDRALDEQYFGPGTRLTVT.

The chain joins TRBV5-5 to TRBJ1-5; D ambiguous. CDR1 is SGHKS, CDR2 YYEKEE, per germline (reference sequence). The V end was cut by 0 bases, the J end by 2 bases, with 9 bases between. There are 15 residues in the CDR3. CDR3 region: CASSLGQQGNQPQHF. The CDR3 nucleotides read TGTGCCAGCAGCTTGGGGCAGCAGGGCAATCAGCCCCAGCATTTT.

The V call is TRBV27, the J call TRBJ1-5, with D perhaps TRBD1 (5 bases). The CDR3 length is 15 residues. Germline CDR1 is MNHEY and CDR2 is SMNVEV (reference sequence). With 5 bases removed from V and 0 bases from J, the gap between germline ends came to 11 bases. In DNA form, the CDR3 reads TGTGCCAGCAGTACCACGGGACTTAGCAATCAGCCCCAGCATTTT. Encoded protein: CASSTTGLSNQPQHF.

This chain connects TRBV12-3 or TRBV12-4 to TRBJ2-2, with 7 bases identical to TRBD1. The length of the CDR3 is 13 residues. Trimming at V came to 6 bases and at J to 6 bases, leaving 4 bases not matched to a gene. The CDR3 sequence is CASRLQGPGELFF. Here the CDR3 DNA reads TGTGCCAGCAGACTACAGGGGCCCGGGGAGCTGTTTTTT.

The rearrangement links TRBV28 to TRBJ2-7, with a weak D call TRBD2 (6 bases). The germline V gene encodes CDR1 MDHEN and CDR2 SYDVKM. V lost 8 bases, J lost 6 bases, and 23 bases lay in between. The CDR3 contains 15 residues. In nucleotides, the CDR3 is TGTGCCAGCGTTCCCGGGAGCTTGGTGTTCCGCGAGCAGTACTTC. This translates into CASVPGSLVFREQYF.

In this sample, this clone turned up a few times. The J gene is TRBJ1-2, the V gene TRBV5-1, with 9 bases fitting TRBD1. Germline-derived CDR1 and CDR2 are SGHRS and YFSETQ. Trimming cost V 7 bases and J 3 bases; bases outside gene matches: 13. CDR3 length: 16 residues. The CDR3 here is CASSSSGTGRDYGYTF. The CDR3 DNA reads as TGCGCCAGCTCGTCCTCCGGGACAGGGAGGGACTATGGCTACACCTTC.

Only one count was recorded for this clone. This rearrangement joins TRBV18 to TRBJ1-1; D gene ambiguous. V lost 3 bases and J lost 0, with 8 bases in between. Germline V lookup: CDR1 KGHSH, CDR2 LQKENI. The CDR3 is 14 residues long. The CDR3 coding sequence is TGTGCCAGCTCACCTGGACTTTTGAACACTGAAGCTTTCTTT. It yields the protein CASSPGLLNTEAFF.

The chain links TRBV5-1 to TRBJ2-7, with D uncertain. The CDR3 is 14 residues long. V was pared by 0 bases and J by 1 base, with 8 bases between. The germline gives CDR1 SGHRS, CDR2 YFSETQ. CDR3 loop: CASSLAVQSYEQYF. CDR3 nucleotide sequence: TGCGCCAGCAGCTTGGCCGTACAGTCCTACGAGCAGTACTTC.

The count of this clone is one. The CDR3 reads CASSEDRTTIRGYTF. CDR3 nucleotide sequence: TGTGCCAGCAGCGAAGACAGAACAACTATTCGTGGCTACACCTTC. The rearrangement joins TRBV7-9 to TRBJ1-2; D may be TRBD1 (5 bases). This CDR3 region has 15 residues. With 5 bases removed from V and 7 bases from J, the gap between germline ends came to 20 bases. Germline assignment: CDR1 SEHNR and CDR2 FQNEAQ (reference sequence). Together with reference TRBV7-9 and TRBJ1-2, the CDR3 gives the full variable domain: DTGVSQNPRHKITKRGQNVTFRCDPISEHNRLYWYRQTLGQGPEFLTYFQNEAQLEKSRLLSDRFSAERPKGSFSTLEIQRTEQGDSAMYLCASSEDRTTIRGYTFGSGTRLTVV.

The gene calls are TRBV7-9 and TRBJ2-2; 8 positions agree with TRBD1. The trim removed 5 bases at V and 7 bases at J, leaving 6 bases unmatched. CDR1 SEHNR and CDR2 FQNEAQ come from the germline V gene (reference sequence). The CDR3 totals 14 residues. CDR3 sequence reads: CASSPDRASGELFF. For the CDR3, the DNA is TGTGCCAGCAGCCCGGACAGGGCGAGCGGGGAGCTGTTTTTT.

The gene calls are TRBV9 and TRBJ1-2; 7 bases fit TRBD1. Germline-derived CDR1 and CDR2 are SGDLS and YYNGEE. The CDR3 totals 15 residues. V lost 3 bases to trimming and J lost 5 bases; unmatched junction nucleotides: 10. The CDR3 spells CASSDRQGSFYGYTF. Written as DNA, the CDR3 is TGTGCCAGCAGCGACCGACAGGGTTCCTTTTATGGCTACACCTTC.

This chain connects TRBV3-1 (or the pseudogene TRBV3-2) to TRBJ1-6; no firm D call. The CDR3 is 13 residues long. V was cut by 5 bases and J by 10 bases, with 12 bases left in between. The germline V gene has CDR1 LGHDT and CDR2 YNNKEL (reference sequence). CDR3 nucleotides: TGTGCCAGCAGCTACCTAACCACCTCACCCCTCCACTTT. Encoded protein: CASSYLTTSPLHF.

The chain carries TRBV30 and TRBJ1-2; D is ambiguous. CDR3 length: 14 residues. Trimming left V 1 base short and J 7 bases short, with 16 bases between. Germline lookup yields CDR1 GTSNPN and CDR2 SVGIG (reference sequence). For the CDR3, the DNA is TGTGCCTGGAGTGACCCGGTTTCGGGGTCTGGCTACACCTTC. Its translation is CAWSDPVSGSGYTF.

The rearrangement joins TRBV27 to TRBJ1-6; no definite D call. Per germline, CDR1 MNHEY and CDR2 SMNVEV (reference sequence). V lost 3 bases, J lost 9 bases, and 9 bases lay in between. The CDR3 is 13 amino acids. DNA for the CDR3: TGTGCCAGCAGTTTCGGGGAGAGTTCACCCCTCCACTTT. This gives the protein CASSFGESSPLHF.

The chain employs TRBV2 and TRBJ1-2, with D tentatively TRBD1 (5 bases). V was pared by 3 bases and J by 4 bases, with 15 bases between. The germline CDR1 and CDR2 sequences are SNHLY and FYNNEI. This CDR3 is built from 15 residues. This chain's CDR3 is CASSDRGTIGYGYTF. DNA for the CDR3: TGTGCCAGCAGTGACCGTGGGACTATCGGCTATGGCTACACCTTC. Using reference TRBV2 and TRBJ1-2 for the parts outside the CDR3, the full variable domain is EPEVTQTPSHQVTQMGQEVILRCVPISNHLYFYWYRQILGQKVEFLVSFYNNEISEKSEIFDDQFSVERPDGSNFTLKIRSTKLEDSAMYFCASSDRGTIGYGYTFGSGTRLTVV.

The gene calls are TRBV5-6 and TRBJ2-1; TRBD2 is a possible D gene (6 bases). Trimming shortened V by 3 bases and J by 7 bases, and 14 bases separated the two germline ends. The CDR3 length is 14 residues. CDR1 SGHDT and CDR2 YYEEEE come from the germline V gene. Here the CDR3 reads CASSSSSVRNEQFF. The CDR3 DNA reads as TGTGCCAGCAGCTCGTCTAGCGTTCGAAATGAGCAGTTCTTC.

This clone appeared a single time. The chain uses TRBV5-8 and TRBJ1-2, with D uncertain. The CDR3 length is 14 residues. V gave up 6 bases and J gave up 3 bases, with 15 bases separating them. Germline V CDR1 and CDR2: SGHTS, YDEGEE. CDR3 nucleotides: TGTGCCAGCACCTACGATCAGGTGGACTATGGCTACACCTTC. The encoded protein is CASTYDQVDYGYTF.

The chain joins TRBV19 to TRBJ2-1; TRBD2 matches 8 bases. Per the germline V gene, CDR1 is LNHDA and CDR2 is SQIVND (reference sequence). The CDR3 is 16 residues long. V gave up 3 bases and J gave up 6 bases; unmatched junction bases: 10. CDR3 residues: CASSIISGSRFNEQFF. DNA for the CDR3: TGTGCCAGTAGTATTATAAGCGGGAGTCGGTTCAATGAGCAGTTCTTC.

CDR3 nucleotides: TGTGCCAGCAGCCCCGGACAGGGCGATCAGCCCCAGCATTTT. Its protein is CASSPGQGDQPQHF. The chain has TRBV7-9 and TRBJ1-5; 8 bases are a match to TRBD1. V lost 5 bases and J lost 5; bases outside the gene matches: 5. CDR3 length: 14 amino acids. The germline gives CDR1 SEHNR, CDR2 FQNEAQ (reference sequence). Looking up the rest from reference TRBV7-9 and TRBJ1-5 gives the full variable domain: DTGVSQNPRHKITKRGQNVTFRCDPISEHNRLYWYRQTLGQGPEFLTYFQNEAQLEKSRLLSDRFSAERPKGSFSTLEIQRTEQGDSAMYLCASSPGQGDQPQHFGDGTRLSIL.

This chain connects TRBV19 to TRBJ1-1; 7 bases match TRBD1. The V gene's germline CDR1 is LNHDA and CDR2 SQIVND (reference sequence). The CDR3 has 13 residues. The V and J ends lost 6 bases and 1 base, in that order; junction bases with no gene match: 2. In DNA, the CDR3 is TGTGCCAGTAGCACAGGGGAGAACACTGAAGCTTTCTTT. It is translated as CASSTGENTEAFF.

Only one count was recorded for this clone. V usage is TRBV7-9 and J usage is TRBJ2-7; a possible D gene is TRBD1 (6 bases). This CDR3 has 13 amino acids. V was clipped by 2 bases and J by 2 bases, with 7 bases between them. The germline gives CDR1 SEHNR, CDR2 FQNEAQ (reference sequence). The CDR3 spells CASSLQGTYEQYF. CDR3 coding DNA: TGTGCCAGCAGCTTACAGGGGACCTACGAGCAGTACTTC.

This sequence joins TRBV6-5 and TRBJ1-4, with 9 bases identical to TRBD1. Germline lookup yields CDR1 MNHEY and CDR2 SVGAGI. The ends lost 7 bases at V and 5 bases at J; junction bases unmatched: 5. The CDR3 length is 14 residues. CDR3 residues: CASTSGQGNEKLFF. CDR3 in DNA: TGTGCCAGCACGTCCGGACAGGGGAATGAAAAACTGTTTTTT.

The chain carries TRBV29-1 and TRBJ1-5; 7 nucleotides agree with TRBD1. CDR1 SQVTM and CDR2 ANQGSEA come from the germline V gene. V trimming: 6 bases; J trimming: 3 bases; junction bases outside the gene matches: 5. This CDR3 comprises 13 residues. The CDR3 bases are TGCAGCGTCGCGGACAGGATCAATCAGCCCCAGCATTTT. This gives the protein CSVADRINQPQHF.

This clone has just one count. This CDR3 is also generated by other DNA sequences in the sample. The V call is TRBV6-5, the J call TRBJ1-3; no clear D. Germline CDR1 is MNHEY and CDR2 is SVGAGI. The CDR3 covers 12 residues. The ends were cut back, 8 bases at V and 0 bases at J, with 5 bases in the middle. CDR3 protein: CASESSGNTIYF. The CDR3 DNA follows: TGTGCCAGCGAGAGCTCTGGAAACACCATATATTTT.